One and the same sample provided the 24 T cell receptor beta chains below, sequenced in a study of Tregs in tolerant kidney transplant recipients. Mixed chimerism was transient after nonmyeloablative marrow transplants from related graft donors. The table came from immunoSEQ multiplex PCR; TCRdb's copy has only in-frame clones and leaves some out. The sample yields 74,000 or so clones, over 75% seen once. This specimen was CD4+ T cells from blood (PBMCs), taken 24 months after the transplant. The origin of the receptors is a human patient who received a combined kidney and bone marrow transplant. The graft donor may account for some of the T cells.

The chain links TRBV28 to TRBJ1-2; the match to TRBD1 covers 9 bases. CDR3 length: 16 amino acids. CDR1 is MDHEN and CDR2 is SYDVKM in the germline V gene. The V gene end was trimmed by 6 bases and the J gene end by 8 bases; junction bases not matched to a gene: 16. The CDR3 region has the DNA TGTGCCAGCAGAGAGATAAGGACAGGGGCCGGGTTAGGCTACACCTTC. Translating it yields CASREIRTGAGLGYTF.

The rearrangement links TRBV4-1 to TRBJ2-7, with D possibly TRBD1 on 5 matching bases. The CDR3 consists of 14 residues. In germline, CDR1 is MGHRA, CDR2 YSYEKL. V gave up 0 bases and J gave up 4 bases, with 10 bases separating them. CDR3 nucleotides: TGCGCCAGCAGCCAAGAAGAGAACAGGTACGAGCAGTACTTC. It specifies CASSQEENRYEQYF.

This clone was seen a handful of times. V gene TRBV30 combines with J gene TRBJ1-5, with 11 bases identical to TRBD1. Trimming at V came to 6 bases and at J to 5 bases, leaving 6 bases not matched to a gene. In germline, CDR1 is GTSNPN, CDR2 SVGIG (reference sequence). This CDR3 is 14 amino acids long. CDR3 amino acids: CACGGTGGHQPQHF. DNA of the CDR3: TGTGCCTGCGGTGGGACAGGGGGACATCAGCCCCAGCATTTT. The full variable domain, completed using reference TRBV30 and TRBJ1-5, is SQTIHQWPATLVQPVGSPLSLECTVEGTSNPNLYWYRQAAGRGLQLLFYSVGIGQISSEVPQNLSASRPQDRQFILSSKKLLLSDSGFYLCACGGTGGHQPQHFGDGTRLSIL.

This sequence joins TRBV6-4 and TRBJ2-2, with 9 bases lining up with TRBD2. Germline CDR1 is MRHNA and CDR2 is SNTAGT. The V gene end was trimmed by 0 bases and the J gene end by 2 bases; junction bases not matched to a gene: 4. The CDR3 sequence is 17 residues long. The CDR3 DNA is TGTGCCAGCAGTGACTCTGGCGGGGGGGCTAACACCGGGGAGCTGTTTTTT. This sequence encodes CASSDSGGGANTGELFF.

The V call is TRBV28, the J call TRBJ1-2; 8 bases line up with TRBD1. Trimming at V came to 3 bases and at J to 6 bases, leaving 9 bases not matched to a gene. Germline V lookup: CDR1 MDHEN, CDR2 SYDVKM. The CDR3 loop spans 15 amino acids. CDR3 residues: CASSFNLGQANGYTF. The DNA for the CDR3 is TGTGCCAGCAGTTTTAACTTGGGACAGGCAAATGGCTACACCTTC.

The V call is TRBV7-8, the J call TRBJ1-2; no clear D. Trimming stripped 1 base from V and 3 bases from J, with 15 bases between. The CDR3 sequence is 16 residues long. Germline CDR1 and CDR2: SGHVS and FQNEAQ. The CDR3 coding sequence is TGTGCCAGCAGCTTAGTTCTTCCAGTACCCGACTATGGCTACACCTTC. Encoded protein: CASSLVLPVPDYGYTF.

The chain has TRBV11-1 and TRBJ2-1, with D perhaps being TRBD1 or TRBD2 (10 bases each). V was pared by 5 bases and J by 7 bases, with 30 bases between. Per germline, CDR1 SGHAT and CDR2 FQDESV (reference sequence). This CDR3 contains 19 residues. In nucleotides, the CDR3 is TGTGCCAGCAGCCGGGACAGGGGTAGCGGGAGGTTTTTGCGGAATGAGCAGTTCTTC. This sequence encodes CASSRDRGSGRFLRNEQFF.

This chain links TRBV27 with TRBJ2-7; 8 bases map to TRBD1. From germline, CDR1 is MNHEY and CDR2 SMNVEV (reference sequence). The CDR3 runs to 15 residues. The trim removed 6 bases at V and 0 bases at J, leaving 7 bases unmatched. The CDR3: CASRASGQASYEQYF. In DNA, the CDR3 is TGTGCCAGCAGAGCTTCGGGACAGGCCTCCTACGAGCAGTACTTC.

For the CDR3, the DNA is TGTGCCACCAGGGAGATCCACCAAGAGACCCAGTACTTC. It specifies CATREIHQETQYF. The chain carries TRBV15 and TRBJ2-5; D remains ambiguous. Trimming shortened V by 6 bases and J by 0 bases, and 8 bases separated the two germline ends. The CDR3 totals 13 residues. The germline V gene encodes CDR1 LNHNV and CDR2 YYDKDF (reference sequence).

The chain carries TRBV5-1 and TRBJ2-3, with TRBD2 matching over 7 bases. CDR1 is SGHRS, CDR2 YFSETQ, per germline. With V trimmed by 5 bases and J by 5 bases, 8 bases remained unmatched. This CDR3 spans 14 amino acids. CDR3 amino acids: CASRKAGFGDTQYF. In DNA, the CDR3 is TGCGCCAGCAGGAAAGCGGGGTTTGGAGATACGCAGTATTTT.

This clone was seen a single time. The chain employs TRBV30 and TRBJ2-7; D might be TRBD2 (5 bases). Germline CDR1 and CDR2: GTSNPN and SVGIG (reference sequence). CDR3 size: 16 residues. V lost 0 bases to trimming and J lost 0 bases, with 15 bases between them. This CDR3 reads CAWSVPKSGTSYEQYF. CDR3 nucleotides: TGTGCCTGGAGTGTACCTAAATCGGGAACCTCCTACGAGCAGTACTTC.

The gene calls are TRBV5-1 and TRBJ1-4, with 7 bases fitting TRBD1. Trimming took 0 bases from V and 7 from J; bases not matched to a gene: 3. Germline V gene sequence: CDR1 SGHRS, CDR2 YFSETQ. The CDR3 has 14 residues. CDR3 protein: CASSLGQGGEKLFF. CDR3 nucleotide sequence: TGCGCCAGCAGCTTGGGACAGGGTGGTGAAAAACTGTTTTTT.

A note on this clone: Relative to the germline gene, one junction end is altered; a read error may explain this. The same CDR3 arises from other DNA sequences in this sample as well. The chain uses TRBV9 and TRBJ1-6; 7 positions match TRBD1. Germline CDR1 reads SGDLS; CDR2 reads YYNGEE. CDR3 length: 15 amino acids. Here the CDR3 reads CASSVADRVNSPLHF. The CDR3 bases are TGTGCCAGCAGCGTAGCTGACAGGGTTAATTCCCCCCTCCACTTT.

CDR3 in amino acids: CASSPTLMNTEAFF. CDR3 sequence (DNA): TGTGCCAGCTCACCGACTCTCATGAACACTGAAGCTTTCTTT. The rearrangement links TRBV18 to TRBJ1-1, with D unresolved. Germline assignment: CDR1 KGHSH and CDR2 LQKENI. The CDR3 is 14 amino acids. Trimming pared 3 bases from V and 0 bases from J, leaving 8 bases between.

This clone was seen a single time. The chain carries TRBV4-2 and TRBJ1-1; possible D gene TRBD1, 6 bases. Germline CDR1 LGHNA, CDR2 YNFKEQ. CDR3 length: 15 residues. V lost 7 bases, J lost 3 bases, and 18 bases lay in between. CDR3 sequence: CASKHRVLVDTEAFF. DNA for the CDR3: TGTGCCAGCAAACACAGGGTTCTGGTGGACACTGAAGCTTTCTTT.

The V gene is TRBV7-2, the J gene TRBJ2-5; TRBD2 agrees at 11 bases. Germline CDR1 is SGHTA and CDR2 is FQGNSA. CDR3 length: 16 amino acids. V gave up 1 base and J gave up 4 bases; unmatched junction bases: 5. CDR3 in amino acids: CASSLGLAGWGETQYF. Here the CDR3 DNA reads TGTGCCAGCAGCTTAGGACTAGCGGGATGGGGAGAGACCCAGTACTTC.

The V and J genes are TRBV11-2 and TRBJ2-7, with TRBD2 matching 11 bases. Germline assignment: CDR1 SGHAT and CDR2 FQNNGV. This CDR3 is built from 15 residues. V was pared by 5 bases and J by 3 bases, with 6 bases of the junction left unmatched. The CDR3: CASSQRTSGHYEQYF. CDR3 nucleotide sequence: TGTGCCAGCAGCCAGCGGACTAGCGGGCACTACGAGCAGTACTTC.

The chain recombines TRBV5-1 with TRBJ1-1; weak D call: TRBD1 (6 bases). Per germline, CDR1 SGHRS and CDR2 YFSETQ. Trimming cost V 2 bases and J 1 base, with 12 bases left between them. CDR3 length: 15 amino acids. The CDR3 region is CASSLPGTPNTEAFF. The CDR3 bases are TGCGCCAGCAGCTTACCCGGGACACCGAACACTGAAGCTTTCTTT. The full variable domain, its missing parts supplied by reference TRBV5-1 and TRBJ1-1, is KAGVTQTPRYLIKTRGQQVTLSCSPISGHRSVSWYQQTPGQGLQFLFEYFSETQRNKGNFPGRFSGRQFSNSRSEMNVSTLELGDSALYLCASSLPGTPNTEAFFGQGTRLTVV.

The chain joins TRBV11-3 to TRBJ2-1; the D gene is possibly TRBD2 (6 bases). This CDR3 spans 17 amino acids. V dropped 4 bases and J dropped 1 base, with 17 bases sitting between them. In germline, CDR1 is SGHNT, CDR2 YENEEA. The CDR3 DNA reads TGTGCCAGCAGCTCCCATACCGGGGGTTATTCCTACAATGAGCAGTTCTTC. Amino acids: CASSSHTGGYSYNEQFF.

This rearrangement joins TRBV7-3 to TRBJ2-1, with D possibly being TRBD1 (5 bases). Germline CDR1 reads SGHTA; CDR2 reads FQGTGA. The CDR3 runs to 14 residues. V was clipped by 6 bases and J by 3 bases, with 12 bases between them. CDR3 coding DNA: TGTGCCAGCAGTGGGGCGGAGAACTACAATGAGCAGTTCTTC. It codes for CASSGAENYNEQFF.

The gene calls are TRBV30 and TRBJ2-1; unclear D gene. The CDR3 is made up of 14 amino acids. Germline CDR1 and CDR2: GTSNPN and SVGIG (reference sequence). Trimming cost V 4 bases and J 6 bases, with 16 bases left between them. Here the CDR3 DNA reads TGTGCCTGGACCCCTTTCTCGCTCGGCAATGAGCAGTTCTTC. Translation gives CAWTPFSLGNEQFF.

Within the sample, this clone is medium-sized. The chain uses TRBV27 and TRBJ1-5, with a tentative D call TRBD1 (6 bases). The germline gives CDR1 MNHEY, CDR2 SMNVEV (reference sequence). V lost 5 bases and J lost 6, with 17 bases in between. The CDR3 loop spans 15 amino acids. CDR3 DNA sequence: TGTGCCAGCAGTGTCCCGACAGGAAGCGGTCAGCCCCAGCATTTT. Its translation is CASSVPTGSGQPQHF.

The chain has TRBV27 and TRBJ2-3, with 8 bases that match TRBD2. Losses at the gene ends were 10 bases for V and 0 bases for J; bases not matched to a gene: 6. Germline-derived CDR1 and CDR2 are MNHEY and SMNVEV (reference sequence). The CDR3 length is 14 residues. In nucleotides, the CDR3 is TGTGCCACCCAACTAGCGGCTAGCACAGATACGCAGTATTTT. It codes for CATQLAASTDTQYF.

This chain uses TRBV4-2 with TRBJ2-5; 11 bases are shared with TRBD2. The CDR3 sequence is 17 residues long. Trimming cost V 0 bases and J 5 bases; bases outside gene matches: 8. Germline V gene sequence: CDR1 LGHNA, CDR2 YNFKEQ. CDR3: CASSQELAGGSEETQYF. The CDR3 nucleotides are TGTGCCAGCAGCCAAGAGCTAGCGGGAGGTTCGGAGGAGACCCAGTACTTC.